This T cell receptor beta chain was observed in a study of blood T cells in healthy people across ages. Broader study findings: Donor CMV status was unknown, possibly confounding expanded clonotype changes.

The study isolated at least 6.5 million PBMCs from each sample. Primers used in a second PCR of roughly 6 to 12 cycles were a sample-barcoded 5' primer and a J-beta primer mix. The authors tagged each cDNA molecule using a template-switch adaptor with 12 random nucleotides. TCRdb independently ran MiXCR on the 5' RACE reads; one entry per CDR3 protein. The data contain roughly 1,700,000 distinct CDR3 sequences, approximately 30% of them singletons. The V and J ends lost 4 bases and 4 bases respectively, with 10 bases between them. The CDR3 totals 12 residues. CDR1 and CDR2 (germline): SQVTM, ANQGSEA. This clonotype was recorded a few times. Its antigen is still unknown.

The sequenced material came from blood. The V and J genes are TRBV29-1 and TRBJ2-5; a weak D match, TRBD2 (6 bases). The TCR comes from a woman aged 25 to 39 in good health. The CDR3 loop reads CSVGGGLETQYF. CDR3 coding DNA: TGCAGCGTTGGTGGAGGGCTAGAGACCCAGTACTTC.